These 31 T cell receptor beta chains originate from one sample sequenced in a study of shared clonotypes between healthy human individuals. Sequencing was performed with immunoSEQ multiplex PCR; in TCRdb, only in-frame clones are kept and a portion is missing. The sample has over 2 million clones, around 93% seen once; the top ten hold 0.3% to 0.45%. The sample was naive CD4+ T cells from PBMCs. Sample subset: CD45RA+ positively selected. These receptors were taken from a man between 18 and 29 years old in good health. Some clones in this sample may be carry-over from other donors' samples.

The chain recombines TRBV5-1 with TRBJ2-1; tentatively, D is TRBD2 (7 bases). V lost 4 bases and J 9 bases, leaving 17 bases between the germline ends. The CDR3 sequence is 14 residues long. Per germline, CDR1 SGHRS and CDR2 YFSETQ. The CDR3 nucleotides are TGCGCCAGCAGCCTGGGGAGGGAGGGGGGTGAGCAGTTCTTC. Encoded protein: CASSLGREGGEQFF.

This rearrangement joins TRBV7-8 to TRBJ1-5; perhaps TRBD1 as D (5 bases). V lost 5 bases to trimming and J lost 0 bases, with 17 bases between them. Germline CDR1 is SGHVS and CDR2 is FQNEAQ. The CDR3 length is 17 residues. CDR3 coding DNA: TGTGCCAGCAGCCGTTTCGAGGGGCCTCGTAGCAATCAGCCCCAGCATTTT. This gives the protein CASSRFEGPRSNQPQHF.

CDR3 DNA sequence: TGTGCCAGCACAACGTCTAAGGGGGAGCCCCAGCATTTT. This translates into CASTTSKGEPQHF. The V and J genes are TRBV28 and TRBJ1-5; D might be TRBD1 (6 bases). Trimming removed 7 bases at V and 8 bases at J, with 15 bases between. The V gene's germline CDR1 is MDHEN and CDR2 SYDVKM. There are 13 residues in the CDR3.

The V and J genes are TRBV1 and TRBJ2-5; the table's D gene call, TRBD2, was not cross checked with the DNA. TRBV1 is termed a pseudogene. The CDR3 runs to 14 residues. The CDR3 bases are TGCACCAGCAGCCAACCGGGACTCCAAGAGACCCAGTACTTC. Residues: CTSSQPGLQETQYF.

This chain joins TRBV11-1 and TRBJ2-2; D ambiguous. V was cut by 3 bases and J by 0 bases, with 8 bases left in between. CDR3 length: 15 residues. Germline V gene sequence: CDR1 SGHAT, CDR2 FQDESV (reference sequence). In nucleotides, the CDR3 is TGTGCCAGCAGCTTGCCCGGGCCGAACACCGGGGAGCTGTTTTTT. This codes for CASSLPGPNTGELFF.

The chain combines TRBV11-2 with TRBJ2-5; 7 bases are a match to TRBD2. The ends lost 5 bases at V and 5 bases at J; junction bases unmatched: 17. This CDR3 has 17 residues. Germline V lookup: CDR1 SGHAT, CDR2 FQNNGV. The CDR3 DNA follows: TGTGCCAGCAGCCCCCATTTAGACGGGAGGAAGTTCGAGACCCAGTACTTC. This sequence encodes CASSPHLDGRKFETQYF.

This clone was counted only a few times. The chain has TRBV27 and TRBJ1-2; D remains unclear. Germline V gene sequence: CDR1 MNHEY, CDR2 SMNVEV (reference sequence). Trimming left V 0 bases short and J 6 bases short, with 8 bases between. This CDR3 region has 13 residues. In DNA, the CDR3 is TGTGCCAGCAGTTTATCGTTGGTTAATGGCTACACCTTC. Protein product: CASSLSLVNGYTF.

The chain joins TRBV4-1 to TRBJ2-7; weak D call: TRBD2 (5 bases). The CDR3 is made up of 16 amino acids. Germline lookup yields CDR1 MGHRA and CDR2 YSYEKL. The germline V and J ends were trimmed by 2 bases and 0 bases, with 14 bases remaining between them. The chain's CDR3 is CASSQPYGDLSYEQYF. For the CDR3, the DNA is TGCGCCAGCAGCCAACCCTACGGGGATCTCTCCTACGAGCAGTACTTC.

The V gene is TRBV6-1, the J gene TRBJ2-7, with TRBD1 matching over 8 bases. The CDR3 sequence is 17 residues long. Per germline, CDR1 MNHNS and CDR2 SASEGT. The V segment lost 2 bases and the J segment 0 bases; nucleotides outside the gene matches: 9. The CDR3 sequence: CASSEYGTGVPSYEQYF. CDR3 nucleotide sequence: TGTGCCAGCAGTGAATACGGGACAGGCGTCCCCTCCTACGAGCAGTACTTC.

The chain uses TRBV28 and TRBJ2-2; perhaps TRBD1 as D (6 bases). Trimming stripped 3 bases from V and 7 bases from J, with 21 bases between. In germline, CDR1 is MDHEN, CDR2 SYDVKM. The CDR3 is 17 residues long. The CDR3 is CASSFWGQAAFGGELFF. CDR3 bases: TGTGCCAGCAGTTTTTGGGGGCAGGCGGCCTTTGGCGGGGAGCTGTTTTTT.

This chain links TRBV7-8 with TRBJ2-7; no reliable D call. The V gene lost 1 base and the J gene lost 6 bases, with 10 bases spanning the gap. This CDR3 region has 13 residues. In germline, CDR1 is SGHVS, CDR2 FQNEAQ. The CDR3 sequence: CASSLVHPGEQYF. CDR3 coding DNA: TGTGCCAGCAGCTTAGTACACCCAGGCGAGCAGTACTTC.

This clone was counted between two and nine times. The CDR3 coding sequence is TGTGCCAGCAGTTTAAGAGGACAGGGAAGTCAGCCCCAGCATTTT. It encodes CASSLRGQGSQPQHF. J is TRBJ1-5 and V is TRBV27, with 8 bases aligning to TRBD1. Germline CDR1 MNHEY, CDR2 SMNVEV (reference sequence). With V trimmed by 2 bases and J by 6 bases, 6 bases remained unmatched. The CDR3 runs to 15 residues.

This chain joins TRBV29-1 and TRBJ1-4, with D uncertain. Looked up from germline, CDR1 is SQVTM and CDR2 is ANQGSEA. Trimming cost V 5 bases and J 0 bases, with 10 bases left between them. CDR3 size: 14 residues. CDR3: CSVRTVATNEKLFF. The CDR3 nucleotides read TGCAGCGTTAGAACAGTTGCAACTAATGAAAAACTGTTTTTT.

The DNA for the CDR3 is TGCGCCAGCAGCGGGTGGACTAGCGGGAGCTACGAGCAGTACTTC. Its translation: CASSGWTSGSYEQYF. The chain is built from TRBV4-1 and TRBJ2-7; 13 positions match TRBD2. CDR3 length: 15 amino acids. The germline V gene has CDR1 MGHRA and CDR2 YSYEKL. V dropped 5 bases and J dropped 3; count of bases not matched to a gene: 4.

CDR3: CASSLTRDEQFF. CDR3 nucleotides: TGTGCCAGTAGCCTTACCCGGGATGAGCAGTTCTTC. The rearrangement uses TRBV19 and TRBJ2-1; D is ambiguous. This CDR3 is built from 12 residues. V lost 6 bases and J 8 bases, leaving 11 bases between the germline ends. Germline V gene data show CDR1 as LNHDA and CDR2 as SQIVND (reference sequence).

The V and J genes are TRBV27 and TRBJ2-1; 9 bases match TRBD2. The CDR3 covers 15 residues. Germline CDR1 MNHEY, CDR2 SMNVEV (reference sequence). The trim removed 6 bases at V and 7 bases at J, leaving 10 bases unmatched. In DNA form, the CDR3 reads TGTGCCAGCAGCTCCCCGGGACTAGCAAGAAATGAGCAGTTCTTC. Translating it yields CASSSPGLARNEQFF.

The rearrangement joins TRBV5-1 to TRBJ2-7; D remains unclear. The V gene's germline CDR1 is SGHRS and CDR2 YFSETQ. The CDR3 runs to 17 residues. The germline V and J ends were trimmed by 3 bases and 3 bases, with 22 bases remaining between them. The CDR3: CASSSLSGPRFSYEQYF. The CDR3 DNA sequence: TGCGCCAGCAGCTCTTTATCCGGGCCAAGGTTTAGCTACGAGCAGTACTTC.

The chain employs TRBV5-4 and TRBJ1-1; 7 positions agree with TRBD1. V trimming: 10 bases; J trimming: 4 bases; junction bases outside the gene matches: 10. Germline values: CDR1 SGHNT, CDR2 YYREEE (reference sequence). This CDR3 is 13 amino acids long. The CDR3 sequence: CAQSGQFSTEAFF. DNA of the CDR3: TGTGCCCAATCGGGACAGTTTAGCACTGAAGCTTTCTTT.

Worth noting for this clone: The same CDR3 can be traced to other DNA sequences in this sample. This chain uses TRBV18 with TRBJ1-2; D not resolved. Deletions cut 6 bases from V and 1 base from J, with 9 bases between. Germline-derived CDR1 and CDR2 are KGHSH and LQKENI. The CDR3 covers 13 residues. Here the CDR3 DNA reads TGTGCCAGCTCCGGGGATCTTAACTATGGCTACACCTTC. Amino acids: CASSGDLNYGYTF. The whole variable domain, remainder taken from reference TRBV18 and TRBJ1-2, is NAGVMQNPRHLVRRRGQEARLRCSPMKGHSHVYWYRQLPEEGLKFMVYLQKENIIDESGMPKERFSAEFPKEGPSILRIQQVVRGDSAAYFCASSGDLNYGYTFGSGTRLTVV.

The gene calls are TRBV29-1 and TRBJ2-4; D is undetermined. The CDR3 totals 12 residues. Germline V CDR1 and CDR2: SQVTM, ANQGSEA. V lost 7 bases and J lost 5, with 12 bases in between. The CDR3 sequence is CSAASAENIQYF. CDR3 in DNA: TGCAGCGCTGCGAGTGCGGAAAACATTCAGTACTTC.

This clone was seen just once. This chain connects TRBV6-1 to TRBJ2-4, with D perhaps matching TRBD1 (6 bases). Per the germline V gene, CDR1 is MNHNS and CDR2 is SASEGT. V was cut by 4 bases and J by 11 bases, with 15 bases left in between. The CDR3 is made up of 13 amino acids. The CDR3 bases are TGTGCCAGCAGTGCCCGGGACAACGTTTTTCAGTACTTC. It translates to CASSARDNVFQYF.

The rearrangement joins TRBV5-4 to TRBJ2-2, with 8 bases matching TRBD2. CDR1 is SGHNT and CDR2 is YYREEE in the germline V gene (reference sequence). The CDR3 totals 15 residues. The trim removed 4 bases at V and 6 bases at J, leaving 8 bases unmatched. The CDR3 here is CASSKLAEKSGELFF. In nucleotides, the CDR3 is TGTGCCAGCAGCAAACTAGCGGAAAAGTCCGGGGAGCTGTTTTTT.

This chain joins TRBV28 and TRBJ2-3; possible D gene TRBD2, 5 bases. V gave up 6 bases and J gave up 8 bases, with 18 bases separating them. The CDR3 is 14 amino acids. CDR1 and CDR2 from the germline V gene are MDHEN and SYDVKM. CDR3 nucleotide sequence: TGTGCCAGCAGCCCCCCTCGAGGACTGGGTACGCAGTATTTT. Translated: CASSPPRGLGTQYF.

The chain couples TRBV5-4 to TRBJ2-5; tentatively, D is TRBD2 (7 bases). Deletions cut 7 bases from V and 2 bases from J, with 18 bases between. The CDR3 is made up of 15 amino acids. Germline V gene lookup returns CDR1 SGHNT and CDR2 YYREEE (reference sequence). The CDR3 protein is CASAGGPGGQETQYF. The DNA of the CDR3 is TGTGCCAGCGCCGGGGGGCCCGGCGGGCAAGAGACCCAGTACTTC.

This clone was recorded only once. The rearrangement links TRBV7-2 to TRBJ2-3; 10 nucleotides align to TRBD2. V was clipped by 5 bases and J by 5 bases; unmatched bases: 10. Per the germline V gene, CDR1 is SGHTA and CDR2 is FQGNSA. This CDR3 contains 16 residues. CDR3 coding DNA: TGTGCCAGCAGCATGAGGAGCGGGAGGGAGGGAGATACGCAGTATTTT. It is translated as CASSMRSGREGDTQYF.

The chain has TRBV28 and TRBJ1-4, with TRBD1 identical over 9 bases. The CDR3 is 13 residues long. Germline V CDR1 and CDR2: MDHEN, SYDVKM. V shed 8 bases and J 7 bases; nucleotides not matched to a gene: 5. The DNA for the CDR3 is TGTGCCAGCTCGGGACAGGGATTTGAAAAACTGTTTTTT. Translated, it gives CASSGQGFEKLFF.

In DNA, the CDR3 is TGTGCCAGCAGTTTCGGGACAGGCTACGAGCAGTACTTC. The encoded protein is CASSFGTGYEQYF. This chain uses TRBV28 with TRBJ2-7; 8 positions agree with TRBD1. The V and J ends lost 3 bases and 3 bases, in that order; junction bases with no gene match: 1. The CDR3 spans 13 residues. The germline gives CDR1 MDHEN, CDR2 SYDVKM.

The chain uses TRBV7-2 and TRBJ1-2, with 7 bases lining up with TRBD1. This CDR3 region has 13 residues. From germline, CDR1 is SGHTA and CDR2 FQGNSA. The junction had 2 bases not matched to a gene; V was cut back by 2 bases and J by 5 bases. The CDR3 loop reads CASSLSRGYGYTF. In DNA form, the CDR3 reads TGTGCCAGCAGCTTAAGCAGGGGGTATGGCTACACCTTC.

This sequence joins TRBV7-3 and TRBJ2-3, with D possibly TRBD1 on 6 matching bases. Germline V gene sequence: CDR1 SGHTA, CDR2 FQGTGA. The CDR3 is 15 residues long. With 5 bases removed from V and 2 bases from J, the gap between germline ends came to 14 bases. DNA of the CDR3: TGTGCCAGCAGCCCTTATGGACAGAACACAGATACGCAGTATTTT. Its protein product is CASSPYGQNTDTQYF.

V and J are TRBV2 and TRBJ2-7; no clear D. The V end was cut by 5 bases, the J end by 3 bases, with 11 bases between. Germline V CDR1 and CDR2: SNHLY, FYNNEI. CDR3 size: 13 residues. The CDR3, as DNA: TGTGCCAGCAGTAGAACGGCAGGCTACGAGCAGTACTTC. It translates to CASSRTAGYEQYF.

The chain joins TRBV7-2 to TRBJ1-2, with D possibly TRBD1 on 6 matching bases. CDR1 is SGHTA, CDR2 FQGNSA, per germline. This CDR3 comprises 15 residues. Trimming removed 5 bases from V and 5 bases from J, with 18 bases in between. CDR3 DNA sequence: TGTGCCAGCAGCCCTTCCCGGGCGGGGGCGTATGGCTACACCTTC. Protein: CASSPSRAGAYGYTF.